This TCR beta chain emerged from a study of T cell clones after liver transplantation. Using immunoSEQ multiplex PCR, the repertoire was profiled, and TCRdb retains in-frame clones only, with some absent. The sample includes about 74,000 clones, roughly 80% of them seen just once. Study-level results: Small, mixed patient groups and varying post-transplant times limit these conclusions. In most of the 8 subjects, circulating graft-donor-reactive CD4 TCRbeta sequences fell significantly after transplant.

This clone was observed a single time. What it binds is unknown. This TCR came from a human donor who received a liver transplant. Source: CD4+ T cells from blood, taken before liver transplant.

CDR3 DNA: TGTGCCAGCTCCGGGACGGGACTAGCGGCCTACGAGCAGTACTTC. This encodes CASSGTGLAAYEQYF. The rearrangement joins TRBV18 to TRBJ2-7, with 11 nucleotides matching TRBD2. The J segment lost 2 bases and the V segment lost 6 bases, leaving 6 bases of the junction unmatched. Germline CDR1 reads KGHSH; CDR2 reads LQKENI. The CDR3 spans 15 residues.